This T cell receptor beta chain is drawn from a study of technical replicates of blood from several donors. Sequencing used immunoSEQ multiplex PCR; TCRdb keeps in-frame clones, though not all of them. The sample holds fewer than 95,000 clones, roughly 90% seen once. The source material was T cells isolated from PBMCs. The clonotype was recovered from a human donor in good health.

CDR3 DNA sequence: TGTGCCAGCAGCTTGGCCAGCGGGGGTTTCCACAATGAGCAGTTCTTC. It encodes CASSLASGGFHNEQFF. The J gene is TRBJ2-1, the V gene TRBV5-6, with TRBD2 matching over 8 bases. V shed 0 bases, J shed 5 bases, and the junction held 7 bases outside the gene matches. The CDR3 contains 16 residues. The germline CDR1 and CDR2 sequences are SGHDT and YYEEEE.